Each of the 24 T cell receptor beta chains below was sequenced from the same sample in a study of cytomegalovirus exposure and HLA in healthy donors. PCR involved 60 Vbeta and 13 Jbeta primers. Using immunoSEQ multiplex PCR, the repertoire was profiled, and TCRdb retains in-frame clones only, with some absent. The specimen's table records around 210,000 clones. Sequences were obtained from PBMCs. These receptors came from a girl aged 2 to 9 in good health and CMV-seropositive.

This CDR3 reads CASRQGIDSYNEQFF. The DNA of the CDR3 is TGTGCCAGCCGACAGGGGATAGACTCCTACAATGAGCAGTTCTTC. The chain is built from TRBV27 and TRBJ2-1; TRBD1 matches at 8 bases. The CDR3 spans 15 residues. Germline CDR1 reads MNHEY; CDR2 reads SMNVEV (reference sequence). The V and J ends lost 8 bases and 0 bases, in that order; junction bases with no gene match: 6.

This chain connects TRBV4-1 to TRBJ2-3; TRBD2 aligns across 14 bases. Germline-derived CDR1 and CDR2 are MGHRA and YSYEKL. J lost 3 bases, V lost 4 bases, and 3 bases had no gene match. CDR3 size: 16 residues. CDR3: CASSLGLAGVTDTQYF. The CDR3 DNA reads TGCGCCAGCAGCCTGGGACTAGCGGGAGTAACAGATACGCAGTATTTT.

The chain recombines TRBV5-1 with TRBJ2-1, with TRBD1 matching 8 bases. With V trimmed by 0 bases and J by 7 bases, 6 bases remained unmatched. Per germline, CDR1 SGHRS and CDR2 YFSETQ. The CDR3 is 15 amino acids. The chain's CDR3 is CASSLVQGANNEQFF. Here the CDR3 DNA reads TGCGCCAGCAGCTTGGTGCAGGGGGCGAATAATGAGCAGTTCTTC.

V gene TRBV7-3 combines with J gene TRBJ2-1; 8 bases map to TRBD2. From germline, CDR1 is SGHTA and CDR2 FQGTGA. This CDR3 is built from 14 residues. The J segment lost 4 bases and the V segment lost 5 bases, leaving 4 bases of the junction unmatched. The CDR3 nucleotides are TGTGCCAGCAGCCCCGGACTAGCTTACAATGAGCAGTTCTTC. Translating gives CASSPGLAYNEQFF.

The chain couples TRBV19 to TRBJ2-7; 8 positions agree with TRBD1. Germline values: CDR1 LNHDA, CDR2 SQIVND (reference sequence). The CDR3 is 13 amino acids. Trimming took 6 bases from V and 3 from J; bases not matched to a gene: 4. CDR3: CASRPTGDYEQYF. DNA for the CDR3: TGTGCCAGTAGGCCGACAGGGGACTACGAGCAGTACTTC.

This chain connects TRBV5-4 to TRBJ2-3; D perhaps matches TRBD1 (7 bases). Germline V CDR1 and CDR2: SGHNT, YYREEE (reference sequence). The CDR3 is 15 amino acids. Trimming cost V 4 bases and J 0 bases, with 12 bases left between them. The CDR3 DNA reads TGTGCCAGCAGCCGGGGGACAGCTAGCACAGATACGCAGTATTTT. Its translation: CASSRGTASTDTQYF.

The V call is TRBV29-1, the J call TRBJ2-5; D is possibly TRBD1 (6 bases). The DNA end favors TRBJ2-7, so the J call may be wrong. The CDR3 sequence is 12 residues long. Per the germline V gene, CDR1 is SQVTM and CDR2 is ANQGSEA. In DNA, the CDR3 is TGCAGCGTAATCGACAGGCCCTACGAGCAGTACTTC. Translation gives CSVIDRPYEQYF.

Here the CDR3 reads CASSFWGQGETQYF. In DNA form, the CDR3 reads TGCGCCAGCAGCTTTTGGGGCCAGGGCGAGACCCAGTACTTC. The chain links TRBV5-1 to TRBJ2-5; possible D gene TRBD1, 5 bases. The V and J ends lost 2 bases and 5 bases respectively, with 13 bases between them. Germline V CDR1 and CDR2: SGHRS, YFSETQ. The CDR3 has 14 residues.

As regards this clone: One end of the junction is discordant with germline, which a read error may explain. Other nucleotide sequences from this sample produce the same CDR3. The chain uses TRBV5-8 and TRBJ1-5; TRBD1 matches 7 bases. This CDR3 spans 15 amino acids. Germline assignment: CDR1 SGHTS and CDR2 YDEGEE. CDR3 loop: CASSSETGRNQPQHF. The CDR3 coding sequence is TGTGCCAGCAGCTCAGAGACAGGGAGGAATCAGCCCCAACATTTT.

The chain links TRBV5-1 to TRBJ2-7; 10 positions agree with TRBD1. This CDR3 is built from 14 residues. V lost 6 bases and J lost 5; bases outside the gene matches: 8. Germline values: CDR1 SGHRS, CDR2 YFSETQ. In DNA, the CDR3 is TGCGCCAGCACTGAGACAGGGGGCTTGGACGAGCAGTACTTC. Translation: CASTETGGLDEQYF.

The chain uses TRBV7-6 and TRBJ2-7; tentative D call: TRBD1 (6 bases). Trimming removed 5 bases at V and 6 bases at J, with 23 bases between. This CDR3 spans 16 amino acids. Germline CDR1 SGHVS, CDR2 FNYEAQ. CDR3 in DNA: TGTGCCAGCAGCCTTTATGGCCCCACAGGGCAACGCGAGCAGTACTTC. It is translated as CASSLYGPTGQREQYF.

Notes on this clone: The sample has other DNA sequences that encode this CDR3 too. CDR3 nucleotide sequence: TGCAGTGCTAGCAGCTACGAGCAGTACTTC. It yields the protein CSASSYEQYF. V usage is TRBV20-1 and J usage is TRBJ2-7; no definite D call. The CDR3 has 10 residues. Germline-derived CDR1 and CDR2 are DFQATT and SNEGSKA (reference sequence). V was trimmed by 3 bases and J by 3 bases, leaving 3 bases between them.

The chain uses TRBV4-1 and TRBJ2-7, with no clear D. V dropped 0 bases and J dropped 2 bases, with 8 bases sitting between them. The CDR3 extends over 14 amino acids. CDR1 and CDR2 from the germline V gene are MGHRA and YSYEKL. The CDR3 loop reads CASSQDPTTYEQYF. CDR3 DNA: TGCGCCAGCAGCCAAGATCCCACAACCTACGAGCAGTACTTC.

V usage is TRBV7-2 and J usage is TRBJ1-2; 12 bases are shared with TRBD1. The V and J ends lost 1 base and 7 bases, in that order; junction bases with no gene match: 4. The CDR3 is 15 amino acids. Germline V lookup: CDR1 SGHTA, CDR2 FQGNSA. CDR3 DNA sequence: TGTGCCAGCAGCTTAGGGGACAGGGGGCGCGCTGGCTACACCTTC. Its protein product is CASSLGDRGRAGYTF.

This chain connects TRBV19 to TRBJ2-1; weak D call: TRBD1 (5 bases). Trimming shortened V by 9 bases and J by 2 bases, and 14 bases separated the two germline ends. The CDR3 runs 14 residues. Per the germline V gene, CDR1 is LNHDA and CDR2 is SQIVND (reference sequence). CDR3 region: CASRRAGPYNEQFF. The CDR3 DNA reads as TGTGCCAGCCGCCGGGCAGGGCCCTACAATGAGCAGTTCTTC.

The genes are TRBV2 and TRBJ2-2; the match to TRBD2 covers 10 bases. The trim removed 7 bases at V and 4 bases at J, leaving 3 bases unmatched. Germline CDR1 reads SNHLY; CDR2 reads FYNNEI. This CDR3 comprises 14 residues. CDR3 in DNA: TGTGCCAGCACAACTAGCGGGGTCACCGGGGAGCTGTTTTTT. Translation: CASTTSGVTGELFF.

This chain connects TRBV2 to TRBJ2-7; 12 bases are shared with TRBD2. The CDR3 runs 16 residues. Unmatched junction bases numbered 12, after V lost 8 bases and J lost 4 bases. The germline CDR1 and CDR2 sequences are SNHLY and FYNNEI. CDR3 sequence: CASGGDLAGGPYEQYF. The CDR3 DNA is TGTGCCAGCGGAGGAGATCTAGCGGGAGGGCCGTACGAGCAGTACTTC.

The CDR3 sequence is CASSYYRGHQPQHF. The CDR3 nucleotides read TGTGCCAGCAGTTACTACAGGGGTCATCAGCCCCAGCATTTT. The rearrangement uses TRBV28 and TRBJ1-5, with 7 positions matching TRBD1. The germline gives CDR1 MDHEN, CDR2 SYDVKM. Trimming took 4 bases from V and 5 from J; bases not matched to a gene: 5. This CDR3 has 14 amino acids.

This chain joins TRBV7-6 and TRBJ2-5; a possible D gene is TRBD2 (5 bases). The tail of the sequence fits TRBJ2-7 better, so the J call may be wrong. Germline V lookup: CDR1 SGHVS, CDR2 FNYEAQ. This CDR3 is built from 13 residues. In DNA, the CDR3 is TGTGCCAGCAGTTCTACTAGGACCTACGAGCAGTACTTC. It yields the protein CASSSTRTYEQYF.

The V gene is TRBV14, the J gene TRBJ2-7; the D gene is possibly TRBD1 (5 bases). The CDR3 consists of 15 residues. Germline V CDR1 and CDR2: SGHDN, FVKESK. Trimming left V 3 bases short and J 4 bases short, with 16 bases between. The CDR3 DNA is TGTGCCAGCAGCCAGGACATTGGAACTGTTTACGAGCAGTACTTC. This translates into CASSQDIGTVYEQYF.

The rearrangement uses TRBV14 and TRBJ1-4, with D tentatively TRBD1 (6 bases). CDR1 and CDR2 from the germline V gene are SGHDN and FVKESK. This CDR3 comprises 13 residues. With 1 base removed from V and 8 bases from J, the gap between germline ends came to 8 bases. The chain's CDR3 is CASSQGRGEKLFF. The CDR3 DNA is TGTGCCAGCAGCCAAGGCAGGGGAGAAAAACTGTTTTTT.

This chain connects TRBV6-1 to TRBJ2-4, with 10 bases aligning to TRBD1. Per the germline V gene, CDR1 is MNHNS and CDR2 is SASEGT. Trimming at V came to 2 bases and at J to 1 base, leaving 5 bases not matched to a gene. The CDR3 spans 17 residues. The CDR3 nucleotides read TGTGCCAGCAGTGAAACCCGACAGGGGGCGGCCAAAAACATTCAGTACTTC. Translation gives CASSETRQGAAKNIQYF.

The J gene is TRBJ2-7, the V gene TRBV5-1; 9 bases agree with TRBD2. Trimming cost V 3 bases and J 3 bases; bases outside gene matches: 10. Germline V lookup: CDR1 SGHRS, CDR2 YFSETQ. CDR3 length: 16 residues. The CDR3 loop reads CASSSNIAGVGYEQYF. The CDR3 DNA sequence: TGCGCCAGCAGCTCGAATATAGCGGGAGTCGGCTACGAGCAGTACTTC.

V is TRBV2 and J is TRBJ2-3, with D perhaps TRBD2 (5 bases). Trimming cost V 5 bases and J 4 bases, with 7 bases left between them. Germline assignment: CDR1 SNHLY and CDR2 FYNNEI. This CDR3 region has 12 residues. The CDR3 protein is CASSTRADTQYF. The CDR3 DNA follows: TGTGCCAGCAGTACTAGGGCAGATACGCAGTATTTT.